These T cell receptor beta chains were read from a single sample in a study of blood T cell repertoires in COVID-19. Clones were read by immunoSEQ multiplex PCR, and TCRdb kept only the in-frame ones, dropping some. The sample includes approximately 150,000 clones, about nine tenths seen only once; the top ten take around 5%. The sample was peripheral blood. Source of these receptors: a man between 18 and 29 years old with COVID-19, enrolled during active disease. CDR3s include the opening cysteine and the closing phenylalanine or tryptophan. Each record gives: clone size, V gene, J gene, D gene, CDR3 DNA, CDR3 protein. A D gene is named only where the DNA matches it firmly. Clone sizes are given selectively: once, few, many, or a class where the clone is expanded.

size: once
V: TRBV21-1
J: TRBJ2-2
D: NA
DNA: TGTGCCTTTGGGACTAGCTTGATAAGGACCGGGGAGCTGTTTTTT
CDR3: CAFGTSLIRTGELFF

size: NA
V: TRBV9
J: TRBJ1-6
D: NA
DNA: TGTGCCAGCAGCGTTGGCATCCATAATTCACCCCTCCACTTT
CDR3: CASSVGIHNSPLHF

size: NA
V: TRBV4-1
J: TRBJ2-3
D: NA
DNA: TGCGCCAGCAGCCATCCCTTGAGGGTTGGAACAGATACGCAGTATTTT
CDR3: CASSHPLRVGTDTQYF

size: NA
V: TRBV7-2
J: TRBJ2-2
D: TRBD2
DNA: TGTGCCAGCAGCTTAGCGGCGCGGGAGGGGGCCGGGGAGCTGTTTTTT
CDR3: CASSLAAREGAGELFF

size: NA
V: TRBV7-2
J: TRBJ1-2
D: TRBD1
DNA: TGTGCCAGCAGCTTAGAAGGGGGCGCGCGATATGGCTACACCTTC
CDR3: CASSLEGGARYGYTF

size: NA
V: TRBV9
J: TRBJ2-7
D: NA
DNA: TGTGCCAGCAGCCAGCAGGGTAGCTCCTACGAGCAGTACTTC
CDR3: CASSQQGSSYEQYF

size: NA
V: TRBV2
J: TRBJ2-3
D: NA
DNA: TGTGCCAGCAGAGATCGGAGGGGGAGGGCAGATACGCAGTATTTT
CDR3: CASRDRRGRADTQYF

size: NA
V: TRBV9
J: TRBJ1-2
D: NA
DNA: TGTGCCAGCAGCGAGTTGGGGCACGGCTACACCTTC
CDR3: CASSELGHGYTF

size: NA
V: TRBV5-6
J: TRBJ1-5
D: NA
DNA: TGTGCCAGCAGCCTGGGGACAAAAAATCAGCCCCAGCATTTT
CDR3: CASSLGTKNQPQHF

size: NA
V: TRBV9
J: TRBJ1-2
D: NA
DNA: TGTGCCAGCAGCCATCCTCGGGGGGGGACTGCGGGGTATGGCTACACCTTC
CDR3: CASSHPRGGTAGYGYTF

size: NA
V: TRBV5-6
J: TRBJ1-2
D: NA
DNA: TGTGCCAGCAGCTTGGGGCTGGGCTCCTTTTATGGCTACACCTTC
CDR3: CASSLGLGSFYGYTF

size: NA
V: TRBV9
J: TRBJ2-7
D: TRBD2
DNA: TGTGCCAGCAGTCCTAGTCTAGCGGACTCCTACGAGCAGTACTTC
CDR3: CASSPSLADSYEQYF

size: NA
V: TRBV12-3/TRBV12-4
J: TRBJ2-1
D: NA
DNA: TGTGCCAGCAGTTTATACATATACAATGAGCAGTTCTTC
CDR3: CASSLYIYNEQFF

size: few
V: TRBV7-9
J: TRBJ2-1
D: TRBD1
DNA: TGTGCCAGCAGCCTTACAGGGGTCGAGCAGTTCTTC
CDR3: CASSLTGVEQFF

size: once
V: TRBV27
J: TRBJ2-1
D: TRBD2
DNA: TGTGCCAGCAGTTCCGAGACTAGCCCCTCCCGCGGCGATGAGCAGTTCTTC
CDR3: CASSSETSPSRGDEQFF